These 28 T cell receptor beta chains originate from one sample sequenced in a study of T-cell reconstitution after alpha-beta-depleted transplantation in children. Unique molecular identifiers were incorporated during preparation of the TCRbeta library. TCRdb reanalysed the PCR reads using MiXCR and keeps one entry per CDR3 protein. The table lists 640,000 or so distinct CDR3 sequences, approximately 17% of them singletons, with 1.1% in the top ten. Here the sequenced sample was PBMCs from the stem cell graft donor, taken from the stem cell graft. The receptors were gathered from a human donor who donated a stem cell graft to a child with acute myeloid leukemia.

The gene calls are TRBV20-1 and TRBJ1-5, with 7 bases aligning to TRBD1. Per the germline V gene, CDR1 is DFQATT and CDR2 is SNEGSKA (reference sequence). The J segment lost 4 bases and the V segment lost 0 bases, leaving 6 bases of the junction unmatched. The CDR3 is made up of 15 amino acids. CDR3 in amino acids: CSARDGGQWNQPQHF. In DNA, the CDR3 is TGCAGTGCTAGAGATGGGGGACAGTGGAATCAGCCCCAGCATTTT.

This clonotype has at least ten counts. The V gene is TRBV20-1, the J gene TRBJ1-1, with D maybe TRBD1 (5 bases). V lost 0 bases and J 5 bases, leaving 10 bases between the germline ends. The germline gives CDR1 DFQATT, CDR2 SNEGSKA (reference sequence). The CDR3 totals 13 residues. The CDR3 DNA sequence: TGCAGTGCTAGAGATCTCGGGGGAACTGAAGCTTTCTTT. Its translation: CSARDLGGTEAFF.

This clonotype turned up a few times. The chain uses TRBV7-9 and TRBJ1-2, with 7 bases lining up with TRBD1. This CDR3 comprises 13 residues. J was trimmed by 1 base and V by 8 bases; bases with no gene match: 4. Germline-derived CDR1 and CDR2 are SEHNR and FQNEAQ (reference sequence). The CDR3 loop reads CASGDRNNYGYTF. CDR3 bases: TGTGCCAGCGGGGACAGAAATAACTATGGCTACACCTTC. Variable domain in full (rest from reference TRBV7-9 and TRBJ1-2): DTGVSQNPRHKITKRGQNVTFRCDPISEHNRLYWYRQTLGQGPEFLTYFQNEAQLEKSRLLSDRFSAERPKGSFSTLEIQRTEQGDSAMYLCASGDRNNYGYTFGSGTRLTVV.

This clonotype occurred a few times. The chain is built from TRBV6-2 or TRBV6-3 and TRBJ2-7; maybe TRBD1 (5 bases). The CDR3 sequence is 15 residues long. Germline-derived CDR1 and CDR2 are MNHEY and SVGEGT. V shed 3 bases and J shed 3 bases, with 15 bases lying between them. CDR3 protein: CASSYRYRKYYEQYF. In DNA form, the CDR3 reads TGTGCCAGCAGTTATAGATACAGGAAATACTACGAGCAGTACTTC.

This clonotype has at least ten counts. This chain connects TRBV6-1 to TRBJ1-2, with TRBD1 as a possible D gene (5 bases). This CDR3 spans 15 amino acids. CDR1 is MNHNS, CDR2 SASEGT, per germline. Trimming stripped 7 bases from V and 1 base from J, with 16 bases between. The CDR3 loop reads CASTVGGGSNYGYTF. Written as DNA, the CDR3 is TGTGCCAGCACCGTCGGCGGGGGGAGTAACTATGGCTACACCTTC.

This chain links TRBV30 with TRBJ2-3, with D possibly TRBD2 on 6 matching bases. The germline gives CDR1 GTSNPN, CDR2 SVGIG (reference sequence). Trimming stripped 0 bases from V and 5 bases from J, with 9 bases between. This CDR3 spans 13 amino acids. The CDR3, as DNA: TGTGCCTGGAGTGTAACGGGGGTAGATACGCAGTATTTT. It specifies CAWSVTGVDTQYF.

This clonotype was counted at least ten times. The V gene is TRBV6-2 or TRBV6-3, the J gene TRBJ1-4; D might be TRBD1 (5 bases). This CDR3 is 12 amino acids long. V was cut by 5 bases and J by 14 bases, with 15 bases left in between. Germline V gives CDR1 MNHEY, CDR2 SVGEGT. This CDR3 is CASSPRGARLFF. The CDR3, as DNA: TGTGCCAGCAGTCCACGCGGGGCCAGGCTGTTTTTT.

J is TRBJ2-1 and V is TRBV6-2 or TRBV6-3; 8 bases match TRBD1. V shed 6 bases, J shed 4 bases, and the junction held 11 bases outside the gene matches. Germline V CDR1 and CDR2: MNHEY, SVGEGT. The CDR3 has 16 amino acids. CDR3: CASRANGQGQYNEQFF. CDR3 DNA: TGTGCCAGCAGAGCGAACGGACAGGGCCAATACAATGAGCAGTTCTTC.

V is TRBV12-3 or TRBV12-4 and J is TRBJ2-2; maybe TRBD1 (5 bases). The CDR3 is 13 amino acids. V gave up 8 bases and J gave up 6 bases, with 13 bases separating them. The CDR3 region is CASLLWGAGELFF. DNA of the CDR3: TGTGCCAGCTTACTTTGGGGCGCCGGGGAGCTGTTTTTT.

This clonotype was seen more than once but under ten times. The chain couples TRBV12-3 or TRBV12-4 to TRBJ2-3, with TRBD2 identical over 11 bases. V lost 6 bases, J lost 1 base, and 3 bases stayed unmatched. This CDR3 is built from 15 residues. This chain's CDR3 is CASSQLAGGTDTQYF. DNA for the CDR3: TGTGCCAGCAGCCAACTAGCGGGGGGCACAGATACGCAGTATTTT.

This clonotype has just a few counts. The chain employs TRBV12-3 or TRBV12-4 and TRBJ2-5; a weak D match, TRBD2 (5 bases). This CDR3 has 14 residues. V shed 6 bases and J shed 4 bases, with 15 bases lying between them. The chain's CDR3 is CASRPRYRGETQYF. The CDR3 region has the DNA TGTGCCAGCAGGCCCCGCTATCGGGGAGAGACCCAGTACTTC.

This clonotype was picked up many times. This chain links TRBV12-3 or TRBV12-4 with TRBJ2-4; a possible D gene is TRBD1 (6 bases). V dropped 6 bases and J dropped 2 bases, with 14 bases sitting between them. This CDR3 region has 15 residues. The CDR3 DNA is TGTGCCAGCAGCATAACAGGGTCCACCAAAAACATTCAGTACTTC. Its protein product is CASSITGSTKNIQYF.

At least ten counts were recorded for this clonotype. The V and J genes are TRBV6-1 and TRBJ1-2; maybe TRBD1 (6 bases). Per the germline V gene, CDR1 is MNHNS and CDR2 is SASEGT. V was shortened by 8 bases and J by 1 base, with 23 bases between the two germline ends. CDR3 length equals 17 residues. The DNA of the CDR3 is TGTGCCAGCTTCCCTAGGGGGGCGAAATCGCATAACTATGGCTACACCTTC. Its translation is CASFPRGAKSHNYGYTF.

The chain recombines TRBV24-1 with TRBJ2-1; D is ambiguous. This CDR3 spans 11 amino acids. The germline V gene has CDR1 KGHDR and CDR2 SFDVKD. V gave up 3 bases and J gave up 10 bases, with 6 bases separating them. CDR3 in amino acids: CATSDEREQFF. The CDR3 bases are TGTGCCACCAGTGATGAACGGGAGCAGTTCTTC.

This clonotype was detected ten times or more. The chain recombines TRBV20-1 with TRBJ2-3, with a weak D call TRBD2 (6 bases). The V end lost 6 bases, the J end lost 0 bases, and 16 bases lay between the germline ends. From germline, CDR1 is DFQATT and CDR2 SNEGSKA (reference sequence). The length of the CDR3 is 15 residues. In DNA form, the CDR3 reads TGCAGTGCAACGACGGGACTCTCTAGCACAGATACGCAGTATTTT. It is translated as CSATTGLSSTDTQYF.

The sample holds a few counts of this clonotype. The J gene is TRBJ2-3, the V gene TRBV5-1; D call uncertain. The CDR3 length is 13 residues. The V end lost 5 bases, the J end lost 4 bases, and 11 bases lay between the germline ends. Germline CDR1 and CDR2: SGHRS and YFSETQ. CDR3 residues: CASRRRAPDTQYF. CDR3 DNA sequence: TGCGCCAGCAGGCGAAGGGCCCCAGATACGCAGTATTTT.

The V call is TRBV12-3 or TRBV12-4, the J call TRBJ1-1; no reliable D call. V dropped 5 bases and J dropped 3 bases, with 13 bases sitting between them. This CDR3 has 14 amino acids. The CDR3 DNA follows: TGTGCCAGCAGTCTCATAGGCTCAGACACTGAAGCTTTCTTT. Amino acids: CASSLIGSDTEAFF.

This clonotype was observed a handful of times. The gene calls are TRBV3-1 and TRBJ1-1; TRBD1 is a possible D gene (5 bases). The CDR3 consists of 14 residues. Per germline, CDR1 LGHDT and CDR2 YNNKEL (reference sequence). Trimming took 0 bases from V and 3 from J, leaving 8 bases between them. CDR3 region: CASSQEGRDTEAFF. The CDR3 DNA sequence: TGTGCCAGCAGCCAAGAGGGACGGGACACTGAAGCTTTCTTT. Together with reference TRBV3-1 and TRBJ1-1, the CDR3 gives the full variable domain: DTAVSQTPKYLVTQMGNDKSIKCEQNLGHDTMYWYKQDSKKFLKIMFSYNNKELIINETVPNRFSPKSPDKAHLNLHINSLELGDSAVYFCASSQEGRDTEAFFGQGTRLTVV.

Many counts were recorded for this clonotype. The chain has TRBV29-1 and TRBJ2-3; D remains ambiguous. V dropped 4 bases and J dropped 9 bases, with 8 bases sitting between them. The CDR3 is 10 amino acids. The germline V gene encodes CDR1 SQVTM and CDR2 ANQGSEA. The CDR3 here is CSVVRETQYF. CDR3 in DNA: TGCAGCGTTGTGAGAGAGACGCAGTATTTT.

There are many counts of this clonotype. The J gene is TRBJ2-1, the V gene TRBV6-1; 7 bases match TRBD2. V dropped 8 bases and J dropped 10; count of bases not matched to a gene: 14. Per the germline V gene, CDR1 is MNHNS and CDR2 is SASEGT. The CDR3 consists of 14 residues. CDR3 DNA: TGTGCCAGCCAGCCAGTTCGACTAGCCGGGGAGCAGTTCTTC. Its protein is CASQPVRLAGEQFF.

The chain combines TRBV6-5 with TRBJ1-1, with D unclear. Trimming removed 0 bases at V and 4 bases at J, with 12 bases between. Germline V gene sequence: CDR1 MNHEY, CDR2 SVGAGI. The CDR3 loop spans 15 amino acids. The CDR3 nucleotides are TGTGCCAGCAGTTACTCGGGCGGCCGTAGCACTGAAGCTTTCTTT. Encoded protein: CASSYSGGRSTEAFF.

V usage is TRBV4-1 and J usage is TRBJ2-7; D is possibly TRBD1 or TRBD2 (5 bases each). This CDR3 has 13 amino acids. V lost 4 bases and J 3 bases, leaving 10 bases between the germline ends. Looked up from germline, CDR1 is MGHRA and CDR2 is YSYEKL. The CDR3 is CASSRGSGYEQYF. For the CDR3, the DNA is TGCGCCAGCAGCCGGGGGTCCGGCTACGAGCAGTACTTC.

The V gene is TRBV5-1, the J gene TRBJ2-1, with D possibly TRBD1 on 5 matching bases. The length of the CDR3 is 13 residues. Trimming shortened V by 0 bases and J by 7 bases, and 8 bases separated the two germline ends. Germline CDR1 reads SGHRS; CDR2 reads YFSETQ. The CDR3 DNA reads TGCGCCAGCAGCTTGGGGGGCTGGAATGAGCAGTTCTTC. Translation: CASSLGGWNEQFF. Based on the CDR3 plus reference TRBV5-1 and TRBJ2-1, the full variable domain is KAGVTQTPRYLIKTRGQQVTLSCSPISGHRSVSWYQQTPGQGLQFLFEYFSETQRNKGNFPGRFSGRQFSNSRSEMNVSTLELGDSALYLCASSLGGWNEQFFGPGTRLTVL.

This clonotype was observed a handful of times. This rearrangement joins TRBV11-2 to TRBJ2-1; 16 bases are a match to TRBD2. After removal of 1 base from V and 9 bases from J, the junction contained 3 bases not matched to a gene. The germline gives CDR1 SGHAT, CDR2 FQNNGV. The CDR3 loop spans 16 amino acids. The CDR3 here is CASSLGGLAGGSEQFF. CDR3 bases: TGTGCCAGCAGCTTAGGGGGACTAGCGGGGGGGAGTGAGCAGTTCTTC.

Many counts were recorded for this clonotype. This rearrangement joins TRBV27 to TRBJ2-3, with 7 bases fitting TRBD1. V shed 5 bases, J shed 3 bases, and the junction held 5 bases outside the gene matches. The germline CDR1 and CDR2 sequences are MNHEY and SMNVEV (reference sequence). This CDR3 is built from 14 residues. The DNA of the CDR3 is TGTGCCAGCAGTAACAGGGGTTGGACAGATACGCAGTATTTT. Translated: CASSNRGWTDTQYF.

The rearrangement joins TRBV30 to TRBJ1-2; D ambiguous. Germline V CDR1 and CDR2: GTSNPN, SVGIG (reference sequence). This CDR3 comprises 13 residues. Trimming removed 1 base at V and 4 bases at J, with 10 bases between. The CDR3 is CAWSGSRRYGYTF. The CDR3 DNA reads TGTGCCTGGAGTGGGTCCCGGCGCTATGGCTACACCTTC.

This clonotype came up a few times. CDR3: CASSWDPGRNGYTF. The CDR3 nucleotides read TGTGCCAGCAGTTGGGACCCAGGACGTAATGGCTACACCTTC. The gene calls are TRBV12-3 or TRBV12-4 and TRBJ1-2; D is perhaps TRBD1 (5 bases). The V gene lost 4 bases and the J gene lost 6 bases, with 15 bases spanning the gap. This CDR3 spans 14 amino acids.

DNA of the CDR3: TGTGCCAGCAGTTTAGCGCTAGCGGGGGGGATCGAGCAGTACGTC. Translating gives CASSLALAGGIEQYV. The chain has TRBV12-3 or TRBV12-4 and TRBJ2-7, with 12 positions matching TRBD2. There are 15 residues in the CDR3. V shed 0 bases and J 6 bases; nucleotides not matched to a gene: 3.